This T cell receptor (beta chain) was sequenced during a study of blood T cell repertoires in COVID-19. Across the study: T cells, B-cell-depleted T cells, or PBMCs provided the cDNA or gDNA that served as material.

Cohort allocation depended upon clinical history that participants reported. Cohort 3 donors counted as recovered after two negative PCRs, clearance, or resolved symptoms. The CDR3 is made up of 17 amino acids. Germline assignment: CDR1 SGHTA and CDR2 FQGNSA. V lost 4 bases to trimming and J lost 8 bases; unmatched junction nucleotides: 15. In the study's own analysis: For nucleated cells, counts were estimated from reference gene primer amplification. Some clones are missing from TCRdb's copy, which holds only in-frame ones; the method was immunoSEQ multiplex PCR. The V and J calls and clone size come from that table; D and trimming were worked out from the DNA. The table records 200,000 or so clones, about 80% of them present only once.

The sample taken for sequencing was PBMCs or T cells enriched from blood (not recorded which). The chain uses TRBV7-2 and TRBJ2-3; 10 bases match TRBD2. The receptor's source is a man aged 40-50 years who had recovered from COVID-19. The CDR3 region is CASSSTLQRGGRGTQYF. The CDR3 DNA is TGTGCCAGCAGCTCCACGCTGCAGCGGGGGGGCCGAGGTACGCAGTATTTT. Together with reference TRBV7-2 and TRBJ2-3, the CDR3 gives the full variable domain: GAGVSQSPSNKVTEKGKDVELRCDPISGHTALYWYRQSLGQGLEFLIYFQGNSAPDKSGLPSDRFSAERTGGSVSTLTIQRTQQEDSAVYLCASSSTLQRGGRGTQYFGPGTRLTVL.